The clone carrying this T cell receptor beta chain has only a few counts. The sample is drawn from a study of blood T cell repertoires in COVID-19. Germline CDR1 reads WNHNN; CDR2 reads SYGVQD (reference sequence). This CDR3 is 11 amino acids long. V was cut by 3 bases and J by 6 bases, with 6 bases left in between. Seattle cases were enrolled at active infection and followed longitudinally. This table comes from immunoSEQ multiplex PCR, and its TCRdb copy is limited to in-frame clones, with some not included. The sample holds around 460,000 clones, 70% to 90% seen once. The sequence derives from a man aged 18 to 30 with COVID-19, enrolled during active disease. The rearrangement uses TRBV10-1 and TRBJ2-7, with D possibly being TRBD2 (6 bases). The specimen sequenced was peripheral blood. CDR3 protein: CASSDGSEQYF. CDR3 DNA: TGCGCCAGCAGTGACGGGAGCGAGCAGTACTTC.